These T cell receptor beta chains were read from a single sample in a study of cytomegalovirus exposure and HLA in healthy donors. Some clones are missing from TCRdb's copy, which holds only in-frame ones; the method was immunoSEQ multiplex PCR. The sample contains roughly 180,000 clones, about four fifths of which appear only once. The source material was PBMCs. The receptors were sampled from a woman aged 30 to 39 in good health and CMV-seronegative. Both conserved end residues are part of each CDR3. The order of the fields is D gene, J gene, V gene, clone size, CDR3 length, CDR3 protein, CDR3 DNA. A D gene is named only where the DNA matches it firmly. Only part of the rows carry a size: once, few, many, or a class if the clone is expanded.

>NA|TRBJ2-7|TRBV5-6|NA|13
CASRIGGSYEQYF
TGTGCCAGCAGAATAGGGGGCTCCTACGAGCAGTACTTC
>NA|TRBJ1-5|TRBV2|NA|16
CASSEPGGYSNQPQHF
TGTGCCAGCAGTGAACCGGGGGGCTACAGCAATCAGCCCCAGCATTTT
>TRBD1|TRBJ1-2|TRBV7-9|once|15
CASSLGGQPNYGYTF
TGTGCCAGCAGCTTAGGGGGACAGCCTAACTATGGCTACACCTTC
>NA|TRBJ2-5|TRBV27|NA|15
CASSLSDSRGETQYF
TGTGCCAGCAGTTTATCTGACAGTCGTGGGGAGACCCAGTACTTC
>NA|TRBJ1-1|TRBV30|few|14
CAWIQGLVDTEAFF
TGTGCCTGGATCCAGGGGTTGGTCGACACTGAAGCTTTCTTT
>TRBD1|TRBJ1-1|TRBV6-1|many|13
CARIRGRGTEAFF
TGTGCCAGGATCAGGGGGAGAGGCACTGAAGCTTTCTTT
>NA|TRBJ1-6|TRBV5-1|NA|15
CASSRESSYNSPLHF
TGCGCCAGCAGCCGAGAGAGCTCCTATAATTCACCCCTCCACTTT
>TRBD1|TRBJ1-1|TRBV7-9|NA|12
CASSPGRQGAFF
TGTGCCAGCAGCCCTGGGAGACAGGGAGCTTTCTTT
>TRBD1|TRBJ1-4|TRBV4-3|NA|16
CASSQEVIRGNEKLFF
TGCGCCAGCAGCCAAGAAGTGATCAGGGGGAATGAAAAACTGTTTTTT
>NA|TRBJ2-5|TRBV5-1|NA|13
CASSLGLQETQYF
TGCGCCAGCAGTTTGGGACTCCAAGAGACCCAGTACTTC
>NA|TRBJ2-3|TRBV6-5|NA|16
CASSYSGGAETDTQYF
TGTGCCAGCAGTTACTCCGGAGGGGCTGAGACAGATACGCAGTATTTT
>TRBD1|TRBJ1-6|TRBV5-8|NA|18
CASSFLPPVTGEDSPLHF
TGTGCCAGCAGCTTCCTCCCACCTGTGACAGGGGAAGATTCACCCCTCCACTTT
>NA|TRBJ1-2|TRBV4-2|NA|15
CASSQDRTQGRGYTF
TGTGCCAGCAGCCAAGATCGTACCCAGGGGAGAGGCTACACCTTC
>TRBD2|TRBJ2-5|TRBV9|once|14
CASSLGGGRETQYF
TGTGCCAGCAGCCTCGGGGGGGGGCGAGAGACCCAGTACTTC
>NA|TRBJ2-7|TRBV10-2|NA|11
CASSEAYEQYF
TGCGCCAGCAGTGAGGCCTACGAGCAGTACTTC
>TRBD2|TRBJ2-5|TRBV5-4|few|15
CASSLDGGGAETQYF
TGTGCCAGCAGCTTGGACGGCGGGGGGGCAGAGACCCAGTACTTC
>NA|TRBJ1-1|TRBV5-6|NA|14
CASSLIDRNTEAFF
TGTGCCAGCAGCTTAATAGACAGGAACACTGAAGCTTTCTTT
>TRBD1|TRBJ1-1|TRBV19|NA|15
CASSITTGVFTEAFF
TGTGCCAGTAGTATAACCACAGGGGTTTTCACTGAAGCTTTCTTT
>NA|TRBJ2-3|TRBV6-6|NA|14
CASSPARATDTQYF
TGTGCCAGCAGCCCGGCTAGAGCCACAGATACGCAGTATTTT
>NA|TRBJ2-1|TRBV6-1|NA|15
CASIWQGGLYNEQFF
TGTGCCAGCATCTGGCAGGGGGGTTTGTACAATGAGCAGTTCTTC
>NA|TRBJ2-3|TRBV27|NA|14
CASSQGVGTDTQYF
TGTGCCAGCAGTCAGGGTGTCGGCACAGATACGCAGTATTTT
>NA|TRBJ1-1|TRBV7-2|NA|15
CASSLLRTANTEAFF
TGTGCCAGCAGCTTACTCCGGACAGCCAACACTGAAGCTTTCTTT